This entry lists 32 T cell receptor beta chains sequenced from one sample in a study of T cell changes during pregnancy in multiple sclerosis. The assay was immunoSEQ multiplex PCR, and TCRdb's table has in-frame clones only and misses some. The table records some 29,000 clones, about nine tenths of them present only once. This specimen consisted of CD8+ T cells from peripheral blood mononuclear cells, obtained in the second trimester of pregnancy. These receptors all come from a female donor in good health, enrolled as a control in a pregnancy study.

The rearrangement links TRBV7-9 to TRBJ1-1, with D maybe TRBD1 (6 bases). Germline-derived CDR1 and CDR2 are SEHNR and FQNEAQ (reference sequence). This CDR3 comprises 15 residues. Trimming removed 5 bases from V and 3 bases from J, with 16 bases in between. CDR3 in DNA: TGTGCCAGCAGCACCCAAACAGGGATTCACACTGAAGCTTTCTTT. Protein product: CASSTQTGIHTEAFF.

The chain links TRBV30 to TRBJ1-5, with D unresolved. Germline CDR1 is GTSNPN and CDR2 is SVGIG (reference sequence). Trimming pared 0 bases from V and 8 bases from J, leaving 11 bases between. The CDR3 is 13 residues long. The chain's CDR3 is CAWSVGGREPQHF. The CDR3 bases are TGTGCCTGGAGTGTCGGCGGGAGGGAGCCCCAGCATTTT.

The chain joins TRBV4-3 to TRBJ2-3; 9 bases line up with TRBD2. This CDR3 is 16 amino acids long. Germline V gene data show CDR1 as LGHNA and CDR2 as YSLEER. V was clipped by 0 bases and J by 6 bases; unmatched bases: 7. The CDR3 coding sequence is TGCGCCAGCAGCCAAGAAGGCGGGGGGGCTCGGGATACGCAGTATTTT. This sequence encodes CASSQEGGGARDTQYF.

This chain uses TRBV4-3 with TRBJ1-2; 9 bases agree with TRBD1. Germline V gene data show CDR1 as LGHNA and CDR2 as YSLEER. The CDR3 spans 15 residues. J was trimmed by 5 bases and V by 4 bases; bases with no gene match: 8. The CDR3 coding sequence is TGCGCCAGCAGCCCCGCACAGGGGGCGGGTTATGGCTACACCTTC. Its protein product is CASSPAQGAGYGYTF.

The V gene is TRBV18, the J gene TRBJ1-2, with D uncertain. The CDR3 totals 17 residues. Germline V gives CDR1 KGHSH, CDR2 LQKENI. Deletions cut 2 bases from V and 0 bases from J, with 16 bases between. The CDR3 nucleotides are TGTGCCAGCTCACCAACCAACTCCGAGGGAACTAACTATGGCTACACCTTC. As protein: CASSPTNSEGTNYGYTF.

The chain has TRBV4-3 and TRBJ2-1; TRBD1 matches at 10 bases. The V gene end was trimmed by 2 bases and the J gene end by 7 bases; junction bases not matched to a gene: 11. The CDR3 loop spans 17 amino acids. Germline-derived CDR1 and CDR2 are LGHNA and YSLEER. CDR3 sequence (DNA): TGCGCCAGCAGCCAACGGCGGACAGGGGGAATAATTAATGAGCAGTTCTTC. Translation: CASSQRRTGGIINEQFF.

This chain links TRBV4-2 with TRBJ1-5; 8 nucleotides match TRBD1. Germline CDR1 reads LGHNA; CDR2 reads YNFKEQ. The CDR3 is 18 amino acids. With V trimmed by 0 bases and J by 2 bases, 9 bases remained unmatched. The CDR3 sequence is CASSQDIQGEFRNQPQHF. CDR3 coding DNA: TGTGCCAGCAGCCAAGATATACAGGGGGAATTTCGCAATCAGCCCCAGCATTTT.

The rearrangement joins TRBV19 to TRBJ1-1; D ambiguous. Per the germline V gene, CDR1 is LNHDA and CDR2 is SQIVND (reference sequence). Trimming cost V 8 bases and J 1 base, with 14 bases left between them. There are 14 residues in the CDR3. The CDR3 coding sequence is TGTGCCAGTGCGTCCTTGTCTCAGAACACTGAAGCTTTCTTT. It specifies CASASLSQNTEAFF.

This clone was seen just once. V gene TRBV29-1 combines with J gene TRBJ1-1, with D possibly matching TRBD1 (5 bases). V was cut by 1 base and J by 7 bases, with 22 bases left in between. CDR1 SQVTM and CDR2 ANQGSEA come from the germline V gene. CDR3 size: 16 residues. The CDR3 DNA reads as TGCAGCGTTGAAGCATTCCTCGGGGGAGGGTATGGTGAAGCTTTCTTT. Its translation is CSVEAFLGGGYGEAFF.

The CDR3 protein is CASSQVAGYSGNTIYF. The DNA of the CDR3 is TGCGCCAGCAGCCAAGTAGCGGGGTACTCTGGAAACACCATATATTTT. This chain links TRBV4-3 with TRBJ1-3; D gene uncertain. V dropped 1 base and J dropped 0 bases, with 10 bases sitting between them. The V gene's germline CDR1 is LGHNA and CDR2 YSLEER. The CDR3 length is 16 residues.

V usage is TRBV12-5 and J usage is TRBJ2-7, with 12 bases aligning to TRBD1. With V trimmed by 6 bases and J by 7 bases, 13 bases remained unmatched. In germline, CDR1 is LGHNT, CDR2 FRNRAP. This CDR3 comprises 16 residues. CDR3 sequence: CASGQRGGTGGYEQYF. In nucleotides, the CDR3 is TGTGCTAGTGGCCAAAGGGGGGGGACAGGGGGCTATGAGCAGTACTTC. Complete variable domain (other parts from reference TRBV12-5 and TRBJ2-7): DARVTQTPRHKVTEMGQEVTMRCQPILGHNTVFWYRQTMMQGLELLAYFRNRAPLDDSGMPKDRFSAEMPDATLATLKIQPSEPRDSAVYFCASGQRGGTGGYEQYFGPGTRLTVT.

The chain recombines TRBV9 with TRBJ2-7; unclear D gene. Trimming pared 0 bases from V and 4 bases from J, leaving 8 bases between. This CDR3 is 13 amino acids long. CDR1 is SGDLS and CDR2 is YYNGEE in the germline V gene. The CDR3 nucleotides are TGTGCCAGCAGCGTAGGACCGGGTTACGAGCAGTACTTC. As protein: CASSVGPGYEQYF.

The chain joins TRBV9 to TRBJ1-1; D is unclear. The germline V gene has CDR1 SGDLS and CDR2 YYNGEE. V lost 3 bases, J lost 2 bases, and 8 bases lay in between. The CDR3 is 13 amino acids. The CDR3 protein is CASSARGNTEAFF. The CDR3 DNA sequence: TGTGCCAGCAGCGCCCGGGGAAACACTGAAGCTTTCTTT.

This rearrangement joins TRBV9 to TRBJ1-5; TRBD1 aligns across 8 bases. Losses at the gene ends were 4 bases for V and 7 bases for J; bases not matched to a gene: 4. Germline CDR1 reads SGDLS; CDR2 reads YYNGEE. The CDR3 has 13 amino acids. CDR3 DNA: TGTGCCAGCAGCAACAGGGGGGGCCAGCCCCAGCATTTT. As protein: CASSNRGGQPQHF.

The gene calls are TRBV9 and TRBJ1-2, with D possibly being TRBD1 (5 bases). Germline V CDR1 and CDR2: SGDLS, YYNGEE. The CDR3 length is 15 residues. Trimming took 0 bases from V and 4 from J, leaving 13 bases between them. The CDR3 reads CASSVGRGLVYGYTF. CDR3 nucleotides: TGTGCCAGCAGCGTAGGGAGGGGTTTGGTCTATGGCTACACCTTC. Looking up the rest from reference TRBV9 and TRBJ1-2 gives the full variable domain: DSGVTQTPKHLITATGQRVTLRCSPRSGDLSVYWYQQSLDQGLQFLIQYYNGEERAKGNILERFSAQQFPDLHSELNLSSLELGDSALYFCASSVGRGLVYGYTFGSGTRLTVV.

This clone was found a few times. This chain joins TRBV6-4 and TRBJ1-1; a possible D gene is TRBD1 (6 bases). The CDR3 length is 16 residues. Germline CDR1 is MRHNA and CDR2 is SNTAGT. V lost 4 bases and J lost 0, with 15 bases in between. The CDR3 protein is CASSGTEWELNTEAFF. CDR3 bases: TGTGCCAGCAGTGGGACAGAATGGGAGCTGAACACTGAAGCTTTCTTT.

The rearrangement joins TRBV5-6 to TRBJ2-1, with 10 nucleotides matching TRBD2. Trimming took 6 bases from V and 7 from J; bases not matched to a gene: 7. The length of the CDR3 is 14 residues. In germline, CDR1 is SGHDT, CDR2 YYEEEE. This CDR3 is CASNERGGLNEQFF. The CDR3, as DNA: TGTGCCAGCAATGAGCGGGGGGGCCTTAATGAGCAGTTCTTC. The full variable domain, in which reference TRBV5-6 and TRBJ2-1 provide the parts outside the CDR3, is DAGVTQSPTHLIKTRGQQVTLRCSPKSGHDTVSWYQQALGQGPQFIFQYYEEEERQRGNFPDRFSGHQFPNYSSELNVNALLLGDSALYLCASNERGGLNEQFFGPGTRLTVL.

J is TRBJ2-1 and V is TRBV5-6, with 9 bases lining up with TRBD2. V shed 0 bases and J 1 base; nucleotides not matched to a gene: 8. From germline, CDR1 is SGHDT and CDR2 YYEEEE. The CDR3 is 18 residues long. This CDR3 reads CASSLGGSGGTSYNEQFF. The CDR3 DNA reads as TGTGCCAGCAGCTTGGGGGGGAGCGGGGGGACTTCCTACAATGAGCAGTTCTTC.

This chain links TRBV7-9 with TRBJ2-1; D may be TRBD2 (6 bases). The germline V gene encodes CDR1 SEHNR and CDR2 FQNEAQ (reference sequence). Trimming took 5 bases from V and 5 from J, leaving 16 bases between them. The CDR3 totals 15 residues. DNA for the CDR3: TGTGCCAGCAGCCCGAGGGACGGAGGGGACAATGAGCAGTTCTTC. Its translation: CASSPRDGGDNEQFF.

The count of this clone is one. This chain connects TRBV4-3 to TRBJ2-1, with TRBD2 as a possible D gene (6 bases). From germline, CDR1 is LGHNA and CDR2 YSLEER. With 1 base removed from V and 4 bases from J, the gap between germline ends came to 11 bases. The CDR3 sequence is 15 residues long. CDR3 protein: CASSQGSSEYNEQFF. The CDR3 region has the DNA TGCGCCAGCAGCCAAGGGTCTAGCGAATACAATGAGCAGTTCTTC.

The V gene is TRBV5-8, the J gene TRBJ2-3, with 7 bases fitting TRBD1. The CDR3 has 14 residues. With V trimmed by 2 bases and J by 2 bases, 2 bases remained unmatched. CDR1 is SGHTS, CDR2 YDEGEE, per germline. The CDR3 DNA sequence: TGTGCCAGCAGCTTCGACAGGGCCACAGATACGCAGTATTTT. This sequence encodes CASSFDRATDTQYF.

The V gene is TRBV19, the J gene TRBJ1-1, with TRBD1 identical over 8 bases. The CDR3 is made up of 14 amino acids. The V gene's germline CDR1 is LNHDA and CDR2 SQIVND (reference sequence). After removal of 1 base from V and 4 bases from J, the junction contained 2 bases not matched to a gene. DNA of the CDR3: TGTGCCAGTAGTATAGCCCAGGGGGCCACTGAAGCTTTCTTT. Amino acids: CASSIAQGATEAFF. The full variable domain, completed using reference TRBV19 and TRBJ1-1, is DGGITQSPKYLFRKEGQNVTLSCEQNLNHDAMYWYRQDPGQGLRLIYYSQIVNDFQKGDIAEGYSVSREKKESFPLTVTSAQKNPTAFYLCASSIAQGATEAFFGQGTRLTVV.

The J gene is TRBJ2-1, the V gene TRBV27; the match to TRBD1 covers 10 bases. V lost 3 bases and J lost 0; bases outside the gene matches: 8. Germline loops: CDR1 MNHEY, CDR2 SMNVEV (reference sequence). The CDR3 runs to 18 residues. CDR3 protein: CASSFPGTGDSSYNEQFF. In DNA form, the CDR3 reads TGTGCCAGCAGTTTTCCCGGGACAGGGGATAGCTCCTACAATGAGCAGTTCTTC.

The rearrangement joins TRBV7-9 to TRBJ2-1; TRBD2 agrees at 13 bases. J lost 8 bases, V lost 1 base, and 11 bases had no gene match. The CDR3 has 18 residues. Germline lookup yields CDR1 SEHNR and CDR2 FQNEAQ (reference sequence). The CDR3, as DNA: TGTGCCAGCAGCTTAGGACTAGCGGGGGGCCGGAGGTTCGATGAGCAGTTCTTC. Protein product: CASSLGLAGGRRFDEQFF.

In this sample, this clone turned up once. The chain employs TRBV19 and TRBJ2-7; 9 positions agree with TRBD1. CDR1 LNHDA and CDR2 SQIVND come from the germline V gene (reference sequence). The CDR3 covers 13 residues. The junction had 5 bases not matched to a gene; V was cut back by 8 bases and J by 3 bases. The CDR3 reads CASQPGQGYEQYF. CDR3 coding DNA: TGTGCCAGTCAACCGGGACAGGGCTACGAGCAGTACTTC.

The chain recombines TRBV4-1 with TRBJ2-1, with TRBD2 matching over 9 bases. From germline, CDR1 is MGHRA and CDR2 YSYEKL. The V gene end was trimmed by 1 base and the J gene end by 4 bases; junction bases not matched to a gene: 5. The CDR3 runs to 16 residues. The CDR3 DNA sequence: TGCGCCAGCAGCCAAGTTCCAGCGGGGGGATACAATGAGCAGTTCTTC. Its translation is CASSQVPAGGYNEQFF.

The gene calls are TRBV9 and TRBJ2-7; D may be TRBD2 (6 bases). Trimming took off 0 bases at V and 3 bases at J, with 10 bases between the two ends. CDR1 is SGDLS, CDR2 YYNGEE, per germline. CDR3 size: 14 residues. As DNA, the CDR3 is TGTGCCAGCAGCGTAGGTCGGGGGTTCTACGAGCAGTACTTC. Translating it yields CASSVGRGFYEQYF.

The chain uses TRBV7-3 and TRBJ2-3; 11 bases map to TRBD2. Trimming took 6 bases from V and 3 from J; bases not matched to a gene: 5. This CDR3 is 15 amino acids long. From germline, CDR1 is SGHTA and CDR2 FQGTGA. CDR3 sequence (DNA): TGTGCCAGCAGTCTACTAGCGGGGGTTACAGATACGCAGTATTTT. Translation: CASSLLAGVTDTQYF.

The chain carries TRBV29-1 and TRBJ2-7; D not resolved. The CDR3 sequence is 15 residues long. V gave up 0 bases and J gave up 3 bases, with 15 bases separating them. Germline values: CDR1 SQVTM, CDR2 ANQGSEA. CDR3 amino acids: CSVEDVASEHYEQYF. CDR3 DNA: TGCAGCGTTGAAGATGTGGCATCCGAACACTACGAGCAGTACTTC.

The chain uses TRBV29-1 and TRBJ2-6; 8 nucleotides match TRBD1. The length of the CDR3 is 14 residues. The germline V gene has CDR1 SQVTM and CDR2 ANQGSEA. Trimming cost V 7 bases and J 4 bases; bases outside gene matches: 6. The CDR3 is CSAQGAQGANVLTF. The CDR3 DNA reads TGCAGCGCCCAGGGGGCGCAGGGGGCCAACGTCCTGACTTTC.

The V call is TRBV19, the J call TRBJ2-1; TRBD2 matches at 8 bases. This CDR3 comprises 13 residues. Germline CDR1 and CDR2: LNHDA and SQIVND (reference sequence). V trimming: 5 bases; J trimming: 5 bases; junction bases outside the gene matches: 2. The CDR3, as DNA: TGTGCCAGTAGTTTCGGGGGGGACAATGAGCAGTTCTTC. This encodes CASSFGGDNEQFF.

This chain uses TRBV7-9 with TRBJ2-1; D possibly corresponds to TRBD2 (6 bases). Trimming stripped 1 base from V and 3 bases from J, with 16 bases between. Germline-derived CDR1 and CDR2 are SEHNR and FQNEAQ (reference sequence). The CDR3 sequence is 17 residues long. For the CDR3, the DNA is TGTGCCAGCAGCTTAGTCTCGCGGGGATCTAACTACAATGAGCAGTTCTTC. It translates to CASSLVSRGSNYNEQFF.